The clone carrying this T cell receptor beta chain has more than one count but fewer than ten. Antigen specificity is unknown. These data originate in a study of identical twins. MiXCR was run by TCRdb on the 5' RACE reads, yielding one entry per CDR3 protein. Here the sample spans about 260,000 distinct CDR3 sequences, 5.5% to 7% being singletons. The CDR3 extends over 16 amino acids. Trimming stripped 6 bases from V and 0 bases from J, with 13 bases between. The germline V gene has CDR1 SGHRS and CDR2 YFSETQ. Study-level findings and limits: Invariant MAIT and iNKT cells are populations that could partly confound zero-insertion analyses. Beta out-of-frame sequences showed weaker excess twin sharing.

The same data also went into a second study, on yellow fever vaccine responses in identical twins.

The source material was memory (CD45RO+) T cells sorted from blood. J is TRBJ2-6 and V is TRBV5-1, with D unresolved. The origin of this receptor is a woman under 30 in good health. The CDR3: CASTGIPSSGANVLTF. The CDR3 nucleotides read TGCGCCAGCACCGGAATCCCTAGCTCTGGGGCCAACGTCCTGACTTTC.